Included here is one TCR beta chain sequence, with context. CDR1 and CDR2 from the germline V gene are SGHRS and YFSETQ. Trimming took 1 base from V and 2 from J; bases not matched to a gene: 4. The CDR3 contains 15 residues. This record belongs to a study of blood T cell repertoires in COVID-19. Background on the study: Italy, Spain and the United States were the sources of the convalescent and acute COVID-19 samples.

The table came from immunoSEQ multiplex PCR; TCRdb's copy has only in-frame clones and leaves some out. The sample includes 240,000 or so clones, 75% to 85% seen only once; the top ten take over 10%. Sequenced: peripheral blood. This rearrangement joins TRBV5-1 to TRBJ2-3; 7 bases are a match to TRBD1. This TCR was sampled from a woman in her sixties or seventies with active or convalescent COVID-19. In DNA form, the CDR3 reads TGCGCCAGCAGCTTGCCCCAGGGGGACACAGATACGCAGTATTTT. Protein sequence: CASSLPQGDTDTQYF.